Following are 22 T cell receptor beta chains from one sample sequenced in a study of Ad26.COV2.S vaccination and SARS-CoV-2 variants. As to treatment: roughly 19 received Ad26.COV2.S at low or high dose, single or two shots; about 5 received placebo; per-sample allocation not given. Sampling was done on day 63 after the first vaccine or placebo injection. The data were produced by immunoSEQ multiplex PCR, yet TCRdb's version contains in-frame clones alone and is incomplete. The sample carries some 250,000 clones, around nine tenths recorded once. Source: peripheral blood, taken in a trial of Ad26.COV2.S vaccine versus placebo. The receptor source for this set is a person between 18 and 65 years old who received the Ad26.COV2.S COVID-19 vaccine or a placebo.

The J gene is TRBJ2-5, the V gene TRBV10-3, with 7 bases matching TRBD1. Looked up from germline, CDR1 is ENHRY and CDR2 is SYGVKD. The CDR3 consists of 14 residues. The V and J ends lost 6 bases and 5 bases, in that order; junction bases with no gene match: 9. This CDR3 reads CAIRETGLGETQYF. CDR3 bases: TGTGCCATCAGGGAGACAGGGTTGGGGGAGACCCAGTACTTC.

The rearrangement uses TRBV7-3 and TRBJ2-5; D unresolved. V was trimmed by 2 bases and J by 5 bases, leaving 9 bases between them. Germline V gene data show CDR1 as SGHTA and CDR2 as FQGTGA. The CDR3 spans 13 residues. The CDR3 loop reads CASSLGVSETQYF. The CDR3 coding sequence is TGTGCCAGCAGCTTAGGGGTATCGGAGACCCAGTACTTC.

V usage is TRBV13 and J usage is TRBJ1-4; 8 nucleotides agree with TRBD1. From germline, CDR1 is PRHDT and CDR2 FYEKMQ (reference sequence). There are 15 residues in the CDR3. Unmatched junction bases numbered 4, after V lost 5 bases and J lost 2 bases. The DNA of the CDR3 is TGTGCCAGCAGCGTCGACAGGGGTACTAATGAAAAACTGTTTTTT. Translated, it gives CASSVDRGTNEKLFF.

The chain links TRBV19 to TRBJ1-1; tentatively, D is TRBD1 (6 bases). V gave up 4 bases and J gave up 8 bases, with 17 bases separating them. The CDR3 has 14 residues. Germline loops: CDR1 LNHDA, CDR2 SQIVND (reference sequence). The CDR3 reads CASSTGDNKFEAFF. CDR3 in DNA: TGTGCCAGTAGTACTGGGGACAACAAGTTCGAAGCTTTCTTT.

The chain employs TRBV28 and TRBJ2-3; no clear D gene. The CDR3 consists of 12 residues. Germline V gene data show CDR1 as MDHEN and CDR2 as SYDVKM. Trimming stripped 3 bases from V and 6 bases from J, with 7 bases between. The DNA for the CDR3 is TGTGCCAGCAGTTTGGTCCGGGATACGCAGTATTTT. This codes for CASSLVRDTQYF.

The V call is TRBV19, the J call TRBJ2-2; D might be TRBD1 (5 bases). The length of the CDR3 is 15 residues. The ends were cut back, 11 bases at V and 4 bases at J, with 20 bases in the middle. Germline V gene data show CDR1 as LNHDA and CDR2 as SQIVND (reference sequence). Written as DNA, the CDR3 is TGTGCCTCCAAACCCGTCGACAGCTTCACCGGGGAGCTGTTTTTT. This translates into CASKPVDSFTGELFF.

The V gene is TRBV2, the J gene TRBJ2-7, with TRBD1 matching over 9 bases. CDR1 SNHLY and CDR2 FYNNEI come from the germline V gene. V was pared by 4 bases and J by 4 bases, with 5 bases of the junction left unmatched. The CDR3 length is 14 residues. CDR3 loop: CASSVTGGAYEQYF. In DNA form, the CDR3 reads TGTGCCAGCAGTGTAACAGGGGGCGCGTACGAGCAGTACTTC.

This chain uses TRBV12-3 or TRBV12-4 with TRBJ2-3; D gene unclear. The length of the CDR3 is 11 residues. V shed 6 bases and J shed 0 bases, with 1 base lying between them. CDR3 nucleotides: TGTGCCAGCAGAAGCACAGATACGCAGTATTTT. Its translation: CASRSTDTQYF.

The chain is built from TRBV5-6 and TRBJ2-4; D possibly matches TRBD1 or TRBD2 (5 bases each). The CDR3 spans 14 residues. V was trimmed by 3 bases and J by 8 bases, leaving 15 bases between them. The germline V gene has CDR1 SGHDT and CDR2 YYEEEE. The CDR3 DNA reads TGTGCCAGCAGCTCTACCCGGGGCGGCCACATTCAGTACTTC. Encoded protein: CASSSTRGGHIQYF.

This clone was counted once. The chain recombines TRBV7-9 with TRBJ2-1, with 8 bases matching TRBD2. Looked up from germline, CDR1 is SEHNR and CDR2 is FQNEAQ (reference sequence). V lost 6 bases, J lost 6 bases, and 10 bases stayed unmatched. The CDR3 runs 15 residues. CDR3 bases: TGTGCCAGCAGGCGCGGGACTAGTATGAGCAATGAGCAGTTCTTC. Translating it yields CASRRGTSMSNEQFF.

This chain connects TRBV7-2 to TRBJ2-3; no reliable D call. The CDR3 sequence is 15 residues long. V shed 1 base and J shed 0 bases, with 8 bases lying between them. Germline lookup yields CDR1 SGHTA and CDR2 FQGNSA. This CDR3 reads CASSLGPTSTDTQYF. The CDR3 coding sequence is TGTGCCAGCAGCTTAGGACCCACCAGCACAGATACGCAGTATTTT.

This rearrangement joins TRBV19 to TRBJ2-7; 9 bases match TRBD1. Germline assignment: CDR1 LNHDA and CDR2 SQIVND (reference sequence). The CDR3 is made up of 16 amino acids. V lost 5 bases and J lost 0; bases outside the gene matches: 8. CDR3 DNA: TGTGCCAGTAGTCCAAGCCGGGACAGGGTCTCCTACGAGCAGTACTTC. Protein product: CASSPSRDRVSYEQYF.

The J gene is TRBJ2-5, the V gene TRBV3-1 (or the pseudogene TRBV3-2); TRBD1 matches at 9 bases. V lost 2 bases to trimming and J lost 4 bases; unmatched junction nucleotides: 8. The CDR3 contains 16 residues. Germline V gene lookup returns CDR1 LGHDT and CDR2 YNNKEL (reference sequence). The CDR3 reads CASSQFQDRGAETQYF. The CDR3 DNA reads as TGTGCCAGCAGCCAATTTCAGGACAGGGGTGCAGAGACCCAGTACTTC.

V is TRBV7-9 and J is TRBJ1-4; 7 bases fit TRBD1. CDR1 and CDR2 from the germline V gene are SEHNR and FQNEAQ (reference sequence). CDR3 length equals 15 residues. V was pared by 1 base and J by 6 bases, with 5 bases of the junction left unmatched. CDR3 coding DNA: TGTGCCAGCAGCTTAGGACAGGGTAGGGATGAAAAACTGTTTTTT. Its translation: CASSLGQGRDEKLFF.

The genes are TRBV24-1 and TRBJ2-1; 8 bases are a match to TRBD2. V dropped 3 bases and J dropped 2; count of bases not matched to a gene: 8. CDR1 KGHDR and CDR2 SFDVKD come from the germline V gene. This CDR3 region has 17 residues. In DNA, the CDR3 is TGTGCCACCAGTGATCCCGGGGGACTAGGGGCCTACAATGAGCAGTTCTTC. Its protein product is CATSDPGGLGAYNEQFF.

The chain is built from TRBV27 and TRBJ1-6; D perhaps matches TRBD1 (6 bases). Per the germline V gene, CDR1 is MNHEY and CDR2 is SMNVEV (reference sequence). There are 14 residues in the CDR3. V was clipped by 5 bases and J by 7 bases, with 12 bases between them. The CDR3 coding sequence is TGTGCCAGCAGTGAGGGAAGGGGGAATTCACCCCTCCACTTT. Translating gives CASSEGRGNSPLHF.

The V call is TRBV28, the J call TRBJ2-7; maybe TRBD2 (6 bases). Germline V gives CDR1 MDHEN, CDR2 SYDVKM. The length of the CDR3 is 13 residues. The V and J ends lost 11 bases and 1 base respectively, with 15 bases between them. The CDR3 protein is CAGSQGGSYEQYF. The CDR3 region has the DNA TGTGCCGGGTCTCAGGGAGGTTCCTACGAGCAGTACTTC.

The chain couples TRBV6-2 or TRBV6-3 to TRBJ2-5; 14 nucleotides agree with TRBD2. The J segment lost 5 bases and the V segment lost 5 bases, leaving 7 bases of the junction unmatched. Germline V gene sequence: CDR1 MNHEY, CDR2 SVGEGT. This CDR3 spans 16 amino acids. The DNA of the CDR3 is TGTGCCAGCAGTCGTGGGACTAGCGGGGGCCGGGAGACCCAGTACTTC. Its translation: CASSRGTSGGRETQYF.

J is TRBJ1-1 and V is TRBV5-4; 10 nucleotides match TRBD1. The CDR3 length is 14 residues. CDR1 is SGHNT and CDR2 is YYREEE in the germline V gene (reference sequence). After removal of 7 bases from V and 2 bases from J, the junction contained 5 bases not matched to a gene. CDR3 sequence reads: CASPGQGLNTEAFF. DNA of the CDR3: TGTGCCAGCCCGGGACAGGGGCTAAACACTGAAGCTTTCTTT.

The chain is built from TRBV6-1 and TRBJ2-7; D is ambiguous. Germline values: CDR1 MNHNS, CDR2 SASEGT. V gave up 3 bases and J gave up 3 bases, with 0 bases separating them. The CDR3 loop spans 10 amino acids. Written as DNA, the CDR3 is TGTGCCAGCAGTGACTACGAGCAGTACTTC. The encoded protein is CASSDYEQYF.

The gene calls are TRBV5-6 and TRBJ2-1; D may be TRBD2 (6 bases). The V end was cut by 0 bases, the J end by 7 bases, with 11 bases between. The length of the CDR3 is 14 residues. Germline V gene sequence: CDR1 SGHDT, CDR2 YYEEEE. CDR3 sequence: CASSLEGGINEQFF. CDR3 DNA sequence: TGTGCCAGCAGCTTGGAGGGCGGGATAAATGAGCAGTTCTTC.

The chain has TRBV7-2 and TRBJ2-2; 7 bases map to TRBD2. The junction had 6 bases not matched to a gene; V was cut back by 7 bases and J by 4 bases. The CDR3 has 14 residues. Germline lookup yields CDR1 SGHTA and CDR2 FQGNSA. CDR3 bases: TGTGCCAGCACCGAGGGAGGGTCCACCGGGGAGCTGTTTTTT. This encodes CASTEGGSTGELFF.